This entry features one T cell receptor beta chain sequence. The template used for profiling TCR beta VDJ and CDR3 was genomic DNA. TCRdb processed the reads anew with MiXCR; each CDR3 protein has one entry. This table holds some 190,000 distinct CDR3 sequences, roughly half found once. The data originate from a study of CD8+CD57+ T cells in acquired aplastic anemia. The V gene's germline CDR1 is ENHRY and CDR2 SYGVKD. The CDR3 has 16 residues. With 6 bases clipped from V and 3 bases from J, the junction kept 7 bases outside the gene matches. The receptor's source is a human donor in good health, serving as a control. The source material was sorted CD4+, CD8+, or CD8+CD57+ T cells (not recorded which) from PBMCs. The rearrangement links TRBV10-3 to TRBJ2-7; 14 nucleotides agree with TRBD2. As DNA, the CDR3 is TGTGCCATCAGGATTGGGACTAGCGGGGGACTCTACGAGCAGTACTTC. It encodes CAIRIGTSGGLYEQYF.